A selection of T cell receptor beta chains follows, all from one sample in a study of blood T cell repertoires in COVID-19. Sequencing was performed with immunoSEQ multiplex PCR; in TCRdb, only in-frame clones are kept and a portion is missing. Of about 380,000 clones listed, more than 70% are singletons. Material for sequencing was PBMCs or T cells enriched from blood (not recorded which). Every receptor here comes from a woman between 18 and 29 years old who had recovered from COVID-19. CDR3s include the opening cysteine and the closing phenylalanine or tryptophan. The order of the fields is V gene, D gene, J gene, CDR3 protein, CDR3 DNA. The D gene is left open where the match is weak.

>TRBV4-2|-|TRBJ1-4
CASSPYAGYNEKLFF
TGTGCCAGCAGCCCCTACGCAGGGTATAATGAAAAACTGTTTTTT